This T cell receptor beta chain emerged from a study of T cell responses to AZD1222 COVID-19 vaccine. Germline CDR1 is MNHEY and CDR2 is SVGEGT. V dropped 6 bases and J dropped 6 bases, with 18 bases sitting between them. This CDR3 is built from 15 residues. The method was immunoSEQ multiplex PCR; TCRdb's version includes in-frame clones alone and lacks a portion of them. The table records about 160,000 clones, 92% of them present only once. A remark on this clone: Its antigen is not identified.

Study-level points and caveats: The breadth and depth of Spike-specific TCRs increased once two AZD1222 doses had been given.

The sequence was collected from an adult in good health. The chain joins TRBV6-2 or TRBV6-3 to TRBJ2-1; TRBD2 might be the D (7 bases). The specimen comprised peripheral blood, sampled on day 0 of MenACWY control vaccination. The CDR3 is CASSTLGGGTNEQFF. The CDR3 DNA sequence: TGTGCCAGCAGCACCCTAGGGGGGGGAACCAATGAGCAGTTCTTC.